This TCR beta chain was captured by sequencing in a study of read filtering for tumor transcriptome and immune sequencing. About the study: R-ISS stage counts were about 8 for I, 15 to 20 for II, roughly seven for III. Whole-study results and caveats: Sorted CD138-negative bone marrow cells were not purified T cells. Single-read clonotypes: about 81.9% of IR-seq clonotypes (roughly 3.2% of reads), more than 70% of RNA-seq clonotypes (roughly 45% of reads). Correlation between methods rose after single-read clonotypes were removed.

The V end was cut by 5 bases, the J end by 2 bases, with 19 bases between. There are 16 residues in the CDR3. The V gene's germline CDR1 is MNHNY and CDR2 SVGAGI (reference sequence). This clonotype was seen repeatedly, ten times or more. Its target is not known. From approximately 400 ng of RNA, a library with molecular barcoded alpha/delta and beta/gamma adaptors was made. TCRdb fed the reads into MiXCR, producing one record per CDR3 protein. The sample lists over 15,000 distinct CDR3 sequences, around 20% occurring once. The sample taken for sequencing was a population of CD138-negative cells sorted from bone marrow. The receptor was derived from a donor aged 40 or over with multiple myeloma. The chain links TRBV6-6 to TRBJ2-7, with TRBD2 as a possible D gene (6 bases). The CDR3 sequence: CASSPPGGSGTYEQYF. The DNA for the CDR3 is TGTGCCAGCAGTCCCCCCGGGGGATCAGGGACCTACGAGCAGTACTTC.